A single sample gave rise to the 23 T cell receptor beta chains below, sequenced in a study of spatial heterogeneity in lung cancer. The time point: sample taken at primary tumor resection. From the 5' RACE reads, TCRdb called clonotypes with MiXCR, one entry per CDR3 protein. The data contain over 800 distinct CDR3 sequences, around 6.9% of them singletons. The specimen comprised normal lung tissue next to the tumor, sampled at surgery. The origin of the receptors is a male donor with early-stage non-small cell lung cancer.

At least ten counts were recorded for this clonotype. The rearrangement links TRBV20-1 to TRBJ2-7; no reliable D call. Trimming stripped 3 bases from V and 4 bases from J, with 16 bases between. Germline V gene lookup returns CDR1 DFQATT and CDR2 SNEGSKA (reference sequence). The CDR3 loop spans 14 amino acids. CDR3 in DNA: TGCAGTGCTAGGTTCCCTACTGACGGGTACGAGCAGTACTTC. As protein: CSARFPTDGYEQYF.

This clonotype counts as medium-sized. This chain links TRBV24-1 with TRBJ1-1; D unresolved. Deletions cut 6 bases from V and 4 bases from J, with 5 bases between. The CDR3 has 11 residues. The V gene's germline CDR1 is KGHDR and CDR2 SFDVKD. The CDR3 region is CATSWGTEAFF. The CDR3 DNA follows: TGTGCCACCAGTTGGGGCACTGAAGCTTTCTTT.

By its share, this clonotype is medium-sized (0.01 to 0.1%). The chain carries TRBV6-5 and TRBJ2-3; TRBD1 agrees at 8 bases. Germline CDR1 MNHEY, CDR2 SVGAGI. The CDR3 extends over 15 amino acids. V trimming: 6 bases; J trimming: 1 base; junction bases outside the gene matches: 6. The CDR3 region is CASRRTGLGTDTQYF. In DNA, the CDR3 is TGTGCCAGCAGAAGGACAGGGCTAGGCACAGATACGCAGTATTTT.

Judged by abundance, this clonotype is medium-sized (0.01 to 0.1%). A junction end diverges from the germline sequence, so it may reflect a read error. The CDR3 region has the DNA TGTGCCAGCATTGAAAATCTCTCCTACAATGAGCAGTTCTTC. It yields the protein CASIENLSYNEQFF. The chain joins TRBV2 to TRBJ2-1; D ambiguous. The CDR3 runs 14 residues. Germline V CDR1 and CDR2: SNHLY, FYNNEI.

This clonotype is termed medium-sized (0.01 to 0.1%). The genes are TRBV20-1 and TRBJ2-7; D remains unclear. CDR1 and CDR2 from the germline V gene are DFQATT and SNEGSKA (reference sequence). V was pared by 5 bases and J by 2 bases, with 4 bases between. The length of the CDR3 is 10 residues. CDR3 sequence reads: CSALTYEQYF. The DNA of the CDR3 is TGCAGTGCTCTCACCTACGAGCAGTACTTC.

The rearrangement joins TRBV11-2 to TRBJ2-1; 8 bases fit TRBD2. J lost 4 bases, V lost 1 base, and 6 bases had no gene match. The CDR3 has 16 amino acids. CDR1 SGHAT and CDR2 FQNNGV come from the germline V gene. This CDR3 reads CASSLVPGGVYNEQFF. CDR3 bases: TGTGCCAGCAGCTTAGTACCCGGGGGGGTATACAATGAGCAGTTCTTC.

Within the sample, this clonotype is large. The V and J genes are TRBV29-1 and TRBJ2-5, with 11 bases matching TRBD2. The CDR3 is 14 amino acids. CDR1 SQVTM and CDR2 ANQGSEA come from the germline V gene. J gave up 2 bases and V 6 bases, and 5 bases lay outside the gene matches. The CDR3 DNA reads as TGCAGCGTCCGGGGACTAGCGGAACAAGAGACCCAGTACTTC. It specifies CSVRGLAEQETQYF.

Sample share makes this clonotype medium-sized. The genes are TRBV28 and TRBJ1-4; D call uncertain. The germline CDR1 and CDR2 sequences are MDHEN and SYDVKM. Trimming removed 3 bases at V and 6 bases at J, with 8 bases between. The CDR3 has 13 residues. The DNA for the CDR3 is TGTGCCAGCAGTTTTGCCTGGGATGAAAAACTGTTTTTT. It yields the protein CASSFAWDEKLFF.

By sample share, this clonotype is large (0.1 to 1%). V gene TRBV19 combines with J gene TRBJ2-3; perhaps TRBD1 as D (6 bases). CDR1 and CDR2 from the germline V gene are LNHDA and SQIVND (reference sequence). The CDR3 runs to 18 residues. With 7 bases removed from V and 1 base from J, the gap between germline ends came to 24 bases. CDR3 nucleotides: TGTGCCAGTACCGCCCCCAGGGGTCTTGGTTTTGGCACAGATACGCAGTATTTT. Translating gives CASTAPRGLGFGTDTQYF. Drawing the rest from reference TRBV19 and TRBJ2-3, the complete variable domain is DGGITQSPKYLFRKEGQNVTLSCEQNLNHDAMYWYRQDPGQGLRLIYYSQIVNDFQKGDIAEGYSVSREKKESFPLTVTSAQKNPTAFYLCASTAPRGLGFGTDTQYFGPGTRLTVL.

This clonotype is medium-sized in the sample. The chain recombines TRBV28 with TRBJ2-2; D perhaps matches TRBD2 (6 bases). CDR3 size: 13 residues. Germline CDR1 and CDR2: MDHEN and SYDVKM. CDR3 in amino acids: CAAQRANTGELFF. The CDR3 nucleotides are TGTGCGGCCCAGCGGGCTAACACCGGGGAGCTGTTTTTT.

Sample share makes this clonotype medium-sized (0.01 to 0.1%). The chain's CDR3 is CSARDYETSGSRQFF. The CDR3 region has the DNA TGCAGTGCTAGAGATTATGAGACTAGCGGGAGTAGGCAGTTCTTC. The rearrangement uses TRBV20-1 and TRBJ2-1, with 12 bases fitting TRBD2. The germline V gene has CDR1 DFQATT and CDR2 SNEGSKA (reference sequence). The ends lost 0 bases at V and 12 bases at J; junction bases unmatched: 9. This CDR3 region has 15 residues.

The rearrangement links TRBV10-3 to TRBJ2-5; possible D gene TRBD1, 5 bases. Germline loops: CDR1 ENHRY, CDR2 SYGVKD. This CDR3 comprises 15 residues. Trimming took 0 bases from V and 2 from J, leaving 10 bases between them. In DNA, the CDR3 is TGTGCCATCAGTGAGTCTAGGACACAACAAGAGACCCAGTACTTC. The encoded protein is CAISESRTQQETQYF.

By share, this clonotype ranks as medium-sized. The chain joins TRBV5-8 to TRBJ2-7, with D maybe TRBD1 (6 bases). Germline loops: CDR1 SGHTS, CDR2 YDEGEE. The V end was cut by 1 base, the J end by 2 bases, with 16 bases between. CDR3 size: 16 residues. CDR3 in amino acids: CASSLSGTPSTYEQYF. The CDR3 region has the DNA TGTGCCAGCAGCTTGTCCGGGACACCGTCAACCTACGAGCAGTACTTC.

This clonotype was counted many times. The V gene is TRBV12-3 or TRBV12-4, the J gene TRBJ1-3, with 8 bases lining up with TRBD1. With V trimmed by 6 bases and J by 3 bases, 4 bases remained unmatched. This CDR3 is 14 amino acids long. In DNA form, the CDR3 reads TGTGCCAGCAGCCCAGGGGGCCTTGGAAACACCATATATTTT. Translation gives CASSPGGLGNTIYF.

J is TRBJ2-1 and V is TRBV19; 10 positions match TRBD1. Germline CDR1 is LNHDA and CDR2 is SQIVND (reference sequence). The CDR3 has 14 residues. V was pared by 4 bases and J by 9 bases, with 6 bases of the junction left unmatched. The CDR3 protein is CASSNPDRGGEQFF. The CDR3 nucleotides are TGTGCCAGTAGTAACCCGGACAGGGGGGGTGAGCAGTTCTTC.

By sample share, this clonotype is medium-sized. V usage is TRBV30 and J usage is TRBJ2-1; 11 nucleotides line up with TRBD2. Looked up from germline, CDR1 is GTSNPN and CDR2 is SVGIG (reference sequence). There are 17 residues in the CDR3. V trimming: 0 bases; J trimming: 6 bases; junction bases outside the gene matches: 10. In nucleotides, the CDR3 is TGTGCCTGGAGTGTAGGTCGGACTAGCGGGTCAGTCAATGAGCAGTTCTTC. Translating it yields CAWSVGRTSGSVNEQFF.

This clonotype was seen a few times. The CDR3 loop is CSAGLTNVLTF. The CDR3 DNA reads as TGCAGCGCAGGATTGACCAACGTCCTGACTTTC. The chain uses TRBV29-1 and TRBJ2-6; no reliable D call. Trimming cost V 7 bases and J 8 bases, with 9 bases left between them. The CDR3 extends over 11 amino acids. From germline, CDR1 is SQVTM and CDR2 ANQGSEA. Full variable domain (remainder filled in from reference TRBV29-1 and TRBJ2-6): SAVISQKPSRDICQRGTSLTIQCQVDSQVTMMFWYRQQPGQSLTLIATANQGSEATYESGFVIDKFPISRPNLTFSTLTVSNMSPEDSSIYLCSAGLTNVLTFGAGSRLTVL.

This clonotype is classed as medium-sized. The gene calls are TRBV28 and TRBJ2-1; TRBD2 aligns across 11 bases. The V and J ends lost 6 bases and 7 bases, in that order; junction bases with no gene match: 17. Germline V CDR1 and CDR2: MDHEN, SYDVKM. The CDR3 is made up of 18 amino acids. CDR3 sequence reads: CASSPTSGNFGLDNEQFF. For the CDR3, the DNA is TGTGCCAGCAGCCCGACTAGCGGGAATTTCGGTTTAGATAATGAGCAGTTCTTC.

This clonotype appeared a few times. The chain carries TRBV27 and TRBJ1-2, with 8 bases fitting TRBD1. The CDR3 is 15 residues long. CDR1 MNHEY and CDR2 SMNVEV come from the germline V gene (reference sequence). The trim removed 6 bases at V and 7 bases at J, leaving 13 bases unmatched. For the CDR3, the DNA is TGTGCCAGCAGGTCCCGGCCGACAGGGGTTGGTGGCTACACCTTC. This translates into CASRSRPTGVGGYTF.

Relative to its sample, this clonotype is medium-sized. The chain joins TRBV7-2 to TRBJ2-7; D is undetermined. The V gene lost 2 bases and the J gene lost 6 bases, with 8 bases spanning the gap. Per germline, CDR1 SGHTA and CDR2 FQGNSA. The CDR3 is 12 amino acids. The CDR3 DNA is TGTGCCAGCAGCTTAATTCAAGGCGAGCAGTACTTC. Protein product: CASSLIQGEQYF.

This clonotype qualifies as medium-sized. The rearrangement uses TRBV28 and TRBJ1-2; D perhaps matches TRBD1 (5 bases). V shed 7 bases and J shed 4 bases, with 16 bases lying between them. Germline assignment: CDR1 MDHEN and CDR2 SYDVKM. This CDR3 contains 14 residues. The CDR3 is CASTKPLGVYGYTF. Here the CDR3 DNA reads TGTGCCAGCACCAAACCGCTAGGGGTCTATGGCTACACCTTC.

Judged by abundance, this clonotype is medium-sized. This sequence joins TRBV6-5 and TRBJ1-5; 8 bases are a match to TRBD1. Germline lookup yields CDR1 MNHEY and CDR2 SVGAGI. The length of the CDR3 is 14 residues. Losses at the gene ends were 6 bases for V and 2 bases for J; bases not matched to a gene: 3. CDR3 nucleotides: TGTGCCAGCAGCTGGGGACAGGGCAATCAGCCCCAGCATTTT. Translating it yields CASSWGQGNQPQHF.

The table lists this clonotype with a count of one. A much larger clonotype is one base distant, so this may be a read error. The V and J genes are TRBV28 and TRBJ1-6; D gene unclear. The CDR3 extends over 13 amino acids. The ends were cut back, 3 bases at V and 11 bases at J, with 11 bases in the middle. CDR1 MDHEN and CDR2 SYDVKM come from the germline V gene. CDR3 DNA sequence: TGTGCCAGCAGTTTGGGGTACAGTGCACCCCTCCACTTT. Residues: CASSLGYSAPLHF.